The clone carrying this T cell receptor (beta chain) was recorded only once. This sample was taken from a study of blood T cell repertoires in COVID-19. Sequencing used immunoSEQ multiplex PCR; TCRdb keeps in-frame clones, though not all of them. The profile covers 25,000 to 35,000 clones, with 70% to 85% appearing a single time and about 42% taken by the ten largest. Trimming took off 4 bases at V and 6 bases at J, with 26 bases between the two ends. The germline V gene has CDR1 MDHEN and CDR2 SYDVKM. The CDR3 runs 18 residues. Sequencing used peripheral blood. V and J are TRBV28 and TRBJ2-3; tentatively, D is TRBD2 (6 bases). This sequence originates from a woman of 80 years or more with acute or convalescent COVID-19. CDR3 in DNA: TGTGCCAGCAGTTCCTTCGGGGGAGGTGACCTAGCACCGGATACGCAGTATTTT. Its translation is CASSSFGGGDLAPDTQYF.